These T cell receptor beta chains were read from a single sample in a study of cytomegalovirus exposure and HLA in healthy donors. Libraries were prepared by immunoSEQ multiplex PCR; TCRdb keeps only in-frame clonotypes and omits some of them. This table has 200,000 to 300,000 clones, roughly 87% appearing once. Sequencing was carried out using PBMCs. Receptor source: a man in his late teens or twenties in good health and CMV-seropositive. Each CDR3 is given with its conserved first and last residue. The order of the fields is CDR3 protein, CDR3 DNA, V gene, J gene, D gene, clone size. D genes are given only for firm matches. Rows may omit the clone size; those that give it use once, few, many or a size class.

CDR3 protein: CAWSVRLAMAYEQYF
CDR3 DNA: TGTGCCTGGAGTGTACGACTAGCGATGGCCTACGAGCAGTACTTC
V gene: TRBV30
J gene: TRBJ2-7
D gene: TRBD2
clone size: -

CDR3 protein: CASSVGISGGYNEQFF
CDR3 DNA: TGTGCCAGCAGCGTAGGGATTAGCGGGGGGTACAATGAGCAGTTCTTC
V gene: TRBV9
J gene: TRBJ2-1
D gene: TRBD2
clone size: -

CDR3 protein: CASSGRAMNEQFF
CDR3 DNA: TGTGCCAGCAGCGGACGTGCCATGAATGAGCAGTTCTTC
V gene: TRBV9
J gene: TRBJ2-1
D gene: -
clone size: -

CDR3 protein: CASTWGAEAFF
CDR3 DNA: TGTGCCAGCACCTGGGGGGCTGAAGCTTTCTTT
V gene: TRBV5-6
J gene: TRBJ1-1
D gene: -
clone size: once

CDR3 protein: CASSIYGGSGNTIYF
CDR3 DNA: TGTGCCAGCAGCATTTACGGGGGCTCTGGAAACACCATATATTTT
V gene: TRBV9
J gene: TRBJ1-3
D gene: -
clone size: -

CDR3 protein: CASSLVGGKLFF
CDR3 DNA: TGTGCCAGCAGTTTGGTAGGGGGAAAACTGTTTTTT
V gene: TRBV28
J gene: TRBJ1-4
D gene: -
clone size: -

CDR3 protein: CASTNRGSLPDTQYF
CDR3 DNA: TGTGCCAGCACCAACAGGGGTTCCCTTCCAGATACGCAGTATTTT
V gene: TRBV6-6
J gene: TRBJ2-3
D gene: TRBD1
clone size: -

CDR3 protein: CASSQESGKGVTEAFF
CDR3 DNA: TGCGCCAGCAGCCAAGAGAGTGGGAAAGGAGTAACTGAAGCTTTCTTT
V gene: TRBV4-1
J gene: TRBJ1-1
D gene: -
clone size: -

CDR3 protein: CASSTTPGRTDTQYF
CDR3 DNA: TGTGCCAGTAGTACTACTCCGGGTCGAACAGATACGCAGTATTTT
V gene: TRBV19
J gene: TRBJ2-3
D gene: -
clone size: -

CDR3 protein: CASSEAVLYF
CDR3 DNA: TGTGCCAGCAGTGAAGCGGTTCTGTACTTC
V gene: TRBV6-1
J gene: TRBJ2-7
D gene: -
clone size: -

CDR3 protein: CASTLGSGNTIYF
CDR3 DNA: TGTGCCAGTACCTTGGGCTCTGGAAACACCATATATTTT
V gene: TRBV28
J gene: TRBJ1-3
D gene: -
clone size: many

CDR3 protein: CASSSYPGGRDYEQYF
CDR3 DNA: TGTGCCAGCAGTTCCTACCCAGGTGGGAGGGACTACGAGCAGTACTTC
V gene: TRBV27
J gene: TRBJ2-7
D gene: TRBD2
clone size: -

CDR3 protein: CASSFQGSNEQYF
CDR3 DNA: TGTGCCAGCAGTTTCCAGGGGAGCAACGAGCAGTACTTC
V gene: TRBV28
J gene: TRBJ2-7
D gene: -
clone size: -

CDR3 protein: CASSSRADTQYF
CDR3 DNA: TGTGCCAGCAGCTCTAGAGCGGATACGCAGTATTTT
V gene: TRBV11-3
J gene: TRBJ2-3
D gene: -
clone size: once

CDR3 protein: CAISEVAGGTNEQFF
CDR3 DNA: TGTGCCATCAGTGAGGTAGCGGGAGGGACCAATGAGCAGTTCTTC
V gene: TRBV10-3
J gene: TRBJ2-1
D gene: TRBD2
clone size: -

CDR3 protein: CASSQGPAGGELFF
CDR3 DNA: TGTGCCAGCAGCCAAGGACCCGCCGGCGGGGAGCTGTTTTTT
V gene: TRBV4-2
J gene: TRBJ2-2
D gene: -
clone size: -

CDR3 protein: CASSFGGGEQYF
CDR3 DNA: TGTGCCAGCAGCTTTGGCGGGGGCGAGCAGTACTTC
V gene: TRBV7-6
J gene: TRBJ2-7
D gene: TRBD2
clone size: -

CDR3 protein: CASSRTSGRTYEQYF
CDR3 DNA: TGTGCCAGCTCACGGACTAGCGGGAGGACCTACGAGCAGTACTTC
V gene: TRBV18
J gene: TRBJ2-7
D gene: TRBD2
clone size: few

CDR3 protein: CATQGTPILSNEQFF
CDR3 DNA: TGTGCCACCCAGGGGACCCCTATCCTCTCCAATGAGCAGTTCTTC
V gene: TRBV2
J gene: TRBJ2-1
D gene: -
clone size: -

CDR3 protein: CASRPWQGATGELFF
CDR3 DNA: TGTGCCAGCAGACCCTGGCAGGGGGCGACCGGGGAGCTGTTTTTT
V gene: TRBV28
J gene: TRBJ2-2
D gene: TRBD1
clone size: -

CDR3 protein: CASSDDQPQHF
CDR3 DNA: TGTGCCAGCAGTGATGATCAGCCCCAGCATTTT
V gene: TRBV2
J gene: TRBJ1-5
D gene: -
clone size: -

CDR3 protein: CASSPRVGDEQFF
CDR3 DNA: TGTGCCAGCTCACCTCGGGTGGGGGACGAGCAGTTCTTC
V gene: TRBV18
J gene: TRBJ2-1
D gene: -
clone size: -

CDR3 protein: CASSQSGGQGGEKLFF
CDR3 DNA: TGCGCCAGCAGCCAGTCAGGGGGACAGGGGGGAGAAAAACTGTTTTTT
V gene: TRBV4-1
J gene: TRBJ1-4
D gene: TRBD1
clone size: -

CDR3 protein: CASSLGTHYEQYF
CDR3 DNA: TGTGCCAGCAGCCTCGGGACGCACTACGAGCAGTACTTC
V gene: TRBV11-3
J gene: TRBJ2-7
D gene: -
clone size: -

CDR3 protein: CASSFWETQYF
CDR3 DNA: TGTGCCAGCAGTTTCTGGGAGACCCAGTACTTC
V gene: TRBV27
J gene: TRBJ2-5
D gene: -
clone size: -

CDR3 protein: CAWSAFQETQYF
CDR3 DNA: TGTGCCTGGAGCGCGTTCCAAGAGACCCAGTACTTC
V gene: TRBV30
J gene: TRBJ2-5
D gene: -
clone size: -

CDR3 protein: CASSHRDYGNQPQHF
CDR3 DNA: TGTGCCAGCAGCCACCGGGATTATGGCAATCAGCCCCAGCATTTT
V gene: TRBV7-8
J gene: TRBJ1-5
D gene: -
clone size: -